This TCR beta chain was captured in a study of blood T cell repertoires in COVID-19. Method: immunoSEQ multiplex PCR; TCRdb's copy keeps in-frame clones and lacks some. Of hundreds of thousands of clones in the sample, 75% to 90% were seen once. Per germline, CDR1 MNHEY and CDR2 SVGEGT. The V end lost 5 bases, the J end lost 1 base, and 12 bases lay between the germline ends. The CDR3 runs to 16 residues. Sequenced sample: PBMCs or T cells enriched from blood (not recorded which). The chain uses TRBV6-2 or TRBV6-3 and TRBJ2-6, with D possibly being TRBD1 (5 bases). This receptor was taken from a woman aged 40 to 55 who had recovered from COVID-19. The DNA for the CDR3 is TGTGCCAGCAGTCTCGAAGGGGATTCTGGGGCCAACGTCCTGACTTTC. Its translation is CASSLEGDSGANVLTF.